The present TCR beta chain was sequenced within a study of cytomegalovirus exposure and HLA in healthy donors (dated by TCRdb to between 2016 and 2019). Study-level background: According to an earlier analysis of several hundred of the donors, about 179 million T cells yielded approximately 120 million unique TCR beta sequences and 250 to 350 Gb of sequence data. About 300 gigabases of sequencing data and 70 million to 95 million unique TCR sequences made up an early release that covered over 550 HLA-typed donors. Among the roughly 400 genotyped donors, approximately 82% belonged to the genetic ancestry cluster associated with self-reported Caucasian donors. The study aimed to test whether cataloging public T cell receptors could reveal signatures of past pathogen exposure. The study used immunosequencing to profile the T cell repertoires of 666 subjects and linked those repertoires to cytomegalovirus serostatus. In addition to the first cohort of several hundred subjects, a separate validation cohort of around 110 different subjects was used. High-throughput TCR immunosequencing, statistical association of individual TCRs with disease status, and machine learning were combined to predict cytomegalovirus infection status. A later analysis re-examined previously published TCR beta repertoires from more than 650 donors and added high-resolution HLA genotyping to investigate patterns of TCR occurrence. Rather than drawing on any new phenotypic data, the later analysis identified candidate immune exposures from TCR beta sequences and the way those sequences occurred across donors. To decide whether each TCR beta V gene segment behaved as functional or pseudogenic, an earlier analysis of some 600 of the donors relied on high-throughput TCR beta sequencing. Alongside the repertoire data, information on donor age, sex, ethnicity and CMV serostatus was compiled. In a later genetic analysis, genome-wide SNP genotypes for about 60% of the 666 donors were used, and that subset was treated as a discovery cohort. Every repertoire in the discovery cohort had been generated on one and the same sequencing platform. HLA typing included class I and class II loci at four-digit resolution. The number of typed donors differed by locus: roughly 620-640 for A, B, C, DRB1 and DQB1; 500 to 550 for DQA1; approximately 600 for DPA1; and some 470 for DPB1. Four or five DR-DQ haplotypes were handled as single units for association and clustering, since linkage in the cohort was strong. Among almost 400 genotyped donors of the cohort, an average of approximately 240,000 unique TCR beta nucleotide sequences were sequenced per donor, roughly 20% of them non-productive.

The CDR3 covers 15 residues, taking in both the cysteine and the phenylalanine. Only the CDR3 DNA stays, 45 bases, in frame from base 1. Between the V and J ends, shortened by 0 bases and 5 bases respectively, the junction contains 10 bases. CDR1 and CDR2 are read off the germline V gene as MNHEY and SVGAGI. Only a few counts were recorded for this clone. Its antigen specificity is not known. It has no much larger one-base neighbor in the sample; base qualities were not kept. Study-wide findings and limitations: Because counts were too low, about 15 rarely observed V segments, including chromosome 9 orphons, were left out of the earlier analysis of 500 to 650 of the donors. A cluster of highly shared sequence variants was judged likely to represent a technical artifact of the sequencing pipeline. The cohort was sequenced for TCR beta chains only, and without alpha or paired-chain data the features that could be detected were limited. At a false discovery rate of 0.05, a later analysis linked some 17,000 TCR beta sequences to specific HLA alleles. Strong co-occurrence of HLA alleles, especially DR and DQ, made assigning TCR associations to individual alleles difficult. For the cohort, immune exposure information was limited to CMV serostatus. Most TCR sequences were seen in very few donors, while some public TCRs were found in many individuals. A further reported finding was that TCR beta sequences accurately predicted the HLA-A and HLA-B alleles for most subjects in the first cohort. In a later genetic analysis, a missense DCLRE1C variant was associated with V-gene and J-gene trimming of TCR beta chains, and the association was replicated in an independent cohort. It was suggested by the authors that the approach could potentially be generalized to other disease states and immunological phenotypes. A later analysis found that HLA-associated TCR beta chains were more clonally expanded and had lower generation probabilities than equally common non-associated chains. HLA typing was unavailable for some donors at each locus, so association tests used only the typed subset. Linkage disequilibrium might explain the correlated functional status among segregating V segments, but an unknown experimental factor could not be ruled out. Most CMV-associated TCR beta chains appeared to be HLA-restricted in a later analysis, and the HLA associations seemed to be driven largely by CMV exposure. Sequencing depth was assumed to be roughly uniform across donors in the presence/absence analyses, though that assumption may not hold. A later genetic analysis reported fewer N-insertions in productive TCRs among donors in an Asian-associated ancestry cluster than the 666-donor mean. According to a later analysis, TCR association rates differed among HLA loci, with DRB1 alleles showing the most associated TCRs and HLA-C alleles showing the fewest. In vitro tests confirmed that a few of the cytomegalovirus-associated TCR beta chains recognize cytomegalovirus antigens. Several of the top co-occurrence clusters appeared to be linked to parvovirus B19, influenza, CMV and Epstein-Barr virus, according to a later analysis. The 87-base-pair reads could not distinguish some IMGT-functional V segments, including TRBV6-2 and TRBV6-3, so those segments were excluded. The study gave a list of about 170 TCR beta chains associated with cytomegalovirus. Cytomegalovirus status was reported to be diagnosed by the classifier with high specificity and sensitivity in both the original and validation cohorts. An earlier analysis of 450 to 750 of the donors showed that most TCR beta V segments appeared in productive rearrangements either about 87% or about 30% of the time, which broadly matched IMGT annotations.

In total, just over 650 healthy bone marrow donors made up the cohort. All cohort members were sampled while nominally healthy, although unrecorded immune exposures were likely present. The donor was CMV seronegative and was included in the group of over 300 seronegative cohort members. A peripheral blood sample was collected from each donor, and TCR beta sequencing was performed on peripheral blood mononuclear cells. Genomic DNA extraction from the blood cell samples was performed with the Qiagen DNeasy Blood Extraction Kit. The library was built by means of the immunoSEQ multiplex PCR assay. The multiplex PCR relied on a mix of 60 forward primers for TCR Vbeta segments and 13 reverse primers for TCR Jbeta segments. A multiplex PCR assay on genomic DNA amplified the CDR3 region of rearranged TCR beta genes. On the Illumina HiSeq System, the amplified TCR beta libraries were sequenced as 87-base-pair reads. The original pipeline was this. In a later analysis, tens of millions of unique TCR beta chains were counted across the approximately 620 repertoires, and roughly 11 million of these chains were shared by at least two donors. A nearest-neighbor algorithm error-corrected the raw reads and collapsed the reads into unique sequences, merging closely related sequences to remove PCR and sequencing errors. CDR3 sequences were aligned to IMGT reference sequences to assign V, D and J gene segments. For a sequence to be retained, at least a six-nucleotide match to both a V gene segment and a J gene segment was required. Rearrangements were classified as productive when the CDR3 lacked stop codons and remained in frame with V and J, and all other rearrangements were classified as non-productive. CDR3 was defined according to IMGT convention as the region running from the second conserved V-encoded cysteine to the conserved J-encoded phenylalanine. In an earlier analysis of around 570 of the donors, sequences lacking an unambiguous match to a single V gene segment were excluded. In an earlier analysis of approximately 500 of the donors, a V segment was called functional when productive rearrangements were above 56.7%, and segregating when the standard deviation between donors exceeded 5%. A statistical classification framework was built for diagnosing cytomegalovirus status from the catalog of TCR beta chain sequences. A later analysis assigned V and J genes by comparing TCR nucleotide sequences with IMGT/GENE-DB human TR gene sequences. A later analysis assigned CDR3 sequences and most-parsimonious VDJ recombination scenarios with the TCRdist pipeline. In a later analysis, each TCR beta chain was defined by its CDR3 amino acid sequence together with its V-gene family, and reads without a unique V-gene family were excluded. To address suspected cross-contamination and a sequencing artifact, a later analysis removed 592 highly shared, low-generation-probability nucleotide sequences. In a later analysis, a clonal expansion index was calculated for each public chain from normalized within-repertoire ranks of inferred template counts. In a later analysis, generation probabilities were computed with a VDJ recombination model fitted to out-of-frame rearrangements, and the resulting probabilities were checked against IGoR. In a later analysis, TCR-TCR, TCR-HLA and TCR-CMV co-occurrence was scored with hypergeometric tests, and a repertoire-size bias correction was applied to TCR pairs. A later analysis estimated false discovery rates by permuting HLA or CMV assignments 20 times. A later analysis grouped co-occurring TCRs with DBSCAN, adding TCRdist sequence similarity when clustering within HLA-allele-positive subsets. For co-occurrence clustering, repertoires with fewer than 30,000 or more than 120,000 public chains were excluded, along with five repertoires with anomalous nucleotide sharing. TCRdb holds this immuneACCESS table with in-frame rearrangements only. Some clones are missing; in checked studies, unresolved V genes explain under half, and the rest has no known cause. The V and J calls and clone size are taken from that table; D and trimming were inferred from the DNA. Here the sample has 120,000 to 150,000 clones; around a tenth occur a single time. Jointly, the top ten make up 1.8% of the sample.

The clonotype comes from a male donor in good health and CMV-seronegative. The sequenced sample was PBMCs. The sequence is built from TRBV6-5 and TRBJ2-2; TRBD1 is a weak D gene call, 6 bases matching. The base sequence is TGTGCCAGCAGTTACTCGACAGGTTTGACCGGGGAGCTGTTTTTT. This codes for CASSYSTGLTGELFF.